This is a list of T cell receptor beta chains from one sample in a study of blood T cell repertoires in COVID-19. Some clones are missing from TCRdb's copy, which holds only in-frame ones; the method was immunoSEQ multiplex PCR. The sample shows about 230,000 clones, over 65% of them seen only once. The sequencing input was peripheral blood. The receptors come from a woman aged 65 to 85 with active or convalescent COVID-19. Both conserved end residues are part of each CDR3. Fields, in order: D gene, J gene, clone size, V gene, CDR3 protein, CDR3 DNA. D genes are given only for firm matches. For some rows the clone size is stated as once, few or many, or as a class when expanded; others skip it.

>.|TRBJ2-2|few|TRBV2
CASSDFTGFGELFF
TGTGCCAGCAGTGATTTCACAGGGTTCGGGGAGCTGTTTTTT
>TRBD2|TRBJ2-5|.|TRBV7-9
CASSLLAGDAETQYF
TGTGCCAGCAGCTTATTAGCGGGAGATGCGGAGACCCAGTACTTC
>.|TRBJ1-5|.|TRBV2
CASSFQNQPQHF
TGTGCCAGCAGTTTCCAGAATCAGCCCCAGCATTTT
>.|TRBJ2-5|.|TRBV7-2
CASSPQAGGETQYF
TGTGCCAGCAGCCCCCAGGCGGGTGGGGAGACCCAGTACTTC
>TRBD1|TRBJ1-6|.|TRBV6-5
CASSRDRDSPLHF
TGTGCCAGCAGCCGGGACAGGGACTCACCCCTCCACTTT
>.|TRBJ2-5|.|TRBV11-2
CASSLRSGQETQYF
TGTGCCAGCAGCTTACGTAGCGGACAAGAGACCCAGTACTTC
>.|TRBJ2-5|.|TRBV3-1/TRBV3-2
CASSRTSSPIQETQYF
TGTGCCAGCAGCCGAACTAGCAGCCCAATCCAAGAGACCCAGTACTTC
>.|TRBJ1-5|.|TRBV5-6
CASSQDMGGPQHF
TGTGCCAGCAGTCAAGACATGGGAGGGCCCCAGCATTTT
>TRBD1|TRBJ2-1|.|TRBV2
CASSEQGAQYNEQFF
TGTGCCAGCAGCGAACAGGGGGCACAATACAATGAGCAGTTCTTC
>TRBD1|TRBJ1-2|once|TRBV7-2
CASSPSGTGSGYTF
TGTGCCAGCAGCCCTTCCGGGACAGGGTCCGGCTACACCTTC
>TRBD2|TRBJ2-1|once|TRBV19
CASSAARLAGAQWGNEQFF
TGTGCCAGTAGTGCAGCAAGGCTAGCGGGAGCCCAATGGGGCAATGAGCAGTTCTTC
>.|TRBJ2-3|many|TRBV5-1
CASSFAGQLSTDTQYF
TGCGCCAGCAGCTTCGCGGGGCAGCTTAGCACAGATACGCAGTATTTT
>TRBD1|TRBJ2-1|once|TRBV6-6
CASSLTGGASNEQFF
TGTGCCAGCAGTCTGACAGGGGGCGCCTCCAATGAGCAGTTCTTC
>.|TRBJ1-5|.|TRBV28
CAATGSNQPQHF
TGTGCCGCAACCGGTTCGAATCAGCCCCAGCATTTT
>.|TRBJ2-7|.|TRBV5-1
CASSLALSSYEQYF
TGCGCCAGCAGCTTGGCTCTGAGCTCCTACGAGCAGTACTTC
>TRBD1|TRBJ1-2|.|TRBV6-5
CASVSGQGDGYTF
TGTGCCAGCGTTTCCGGACAGGGCGATGGCTACACCTTC